Following are 26 T cell receptor beta chains from one sample sequenced in a study of blood T cell repertoires in COVID-19 (dated by TCRdb to about 2020). Libraries were made using the immunoSEQ multiplex PCR assay. Held by TCRdb, this immuneACCESS table contains in-frame sequences only and omits some clones. Under half of the omission traces to an unresolved V gene where checked; the cause of the rest is unknown. For this sample there are 100,000 to 150,000 clones; approximately 90% appear just once. Roughly 18% of the sample lies in the top ten. Input material: peripheral blood. The receptors shown here come from a man aged 45 to 65 with active or convalescent COVID-19.

The rearrangement joins TRBV7-2 to TRBJ1-1; TRBD1 aligns across 7 bases. CDR1 is SGHTA, CDR2 FQGNSA, per germline. The CDR3 has 18 amino acids. Trimming removed 4 bases from V and 0 bases from J; junction bases left unmatched: 14. The CDR3 here is CASSSPDRESRMNTEAFF. The CDR3 nucleotides are TGTGCCAGCAGCTCACCCGACAGGGAAAGCAGGATGAACACTGAAGCTTTCTTT.

This clone was observed a single time. V is TRBV15 and J is TRBJ2-1; 7 positions match TRBD1. The V gene's germline CDR1 is LNHNV and CDR2 YYDKDF (reference sequence). The CDR3 consists of 12 residues. The V and J ends lost 4 bases and 9 bases, in that order; junction bases with no gene match: 3. For the CDR3, the DNA is TGTGCCACCAGCAACAGGGGAACTGAGCAGTTCTTC. It is translated as CATSNRGTEQFF.

The chain couples TRBV2 to TRBJ1-2; D is perhaps TRBD1 (6 bases). The CDR3 is 16 residues long. Germline V gene sequence: CDR1 SNHLY, CDR2 FYNNEI. Deletions cut 6 bases from V and 5 bases from J, with 22 bases between. The CDR3 is CASRPSRGGGGYGYTF. CDR3 sequence (DNA): TGTGCCAGCAGGCCCTCGCGGGGGGGCGGTGGGTATGGCTACACCTTC.

The table lists this clone with a count of one. The chain has TRBV25-1 and TRBJ1-1; D is perhaps TRBD1 (6 bases). The CDR3 has 13 amino acids. Germline CDR1 reads MGHDK; CDR2 reads SYGVNS. Deletions cut 6 bases from V and 4 bases from J, with 12 bases between. CDR3 sequence: CASSADRFTEAFF. The CDR3 region has the DNA TGTGCCAGCAGCGCGGACAGATTCACTGAAGCTTTCTTT.

The rearrangement uses TRBV4-1 and TRBJ1-6, with unresolved D. The CDR3 contains 17 residues. The germline gives CDR1 MGHRA, CDR2 YSYEKL. V was trimmed by 1 base and J by 1 base, leaving 11 bases between them. Here the CDR3 DNA reads TGCGCCAGCAGCCAAGTCTCTCCGGGGTCCTATAATTCACCCCTCCACTTT. Its protein is CASSQVSPGSYNSPLHF.

The CDR3 protein is CASSYSRQGANTEAFF. DNA for the CDR3: TGTGCCAGCAGTTATTCTCGACAGGGCGCGAACACTGAAGCTTTCTTT. The chain carries TRBV6-2 or TRBV6-3 and TRBJ1-1; 7 bases agree with TRBD1. Germline-derived CDR1 and CDR2 are MNHEY and SVGEGT. The CDR3 loop spans 16 amino acids. Trimming took 3 bases from V and 1 from J; bases not matched to a gene: 8.

The chain employs TRBV5-1 and TRBJ2-1, with D maybe TRBD1 (5 bases). V lost 0 bases and J lost 2, with 9 bases in between. Germline lookup yields CDR1 SGHRS and CDR2 YFSETQ. CDR3 length: 15 amino acids. In nucleotides, the CDR3 is TGCGCCAGCAGCTTGGCAGGGCAGCCCTACAATGAGCAGTTCTTC. Its translation is CASSLAGQPYNEQFF. The full variable domain, its missing parts supplied by reference TRBV5-1 and TRBJ2-1, is KAGVTQTPRYLIKTRGQQVTLSCSPISGHRSVSWYQQTPGQGLQFLFEYFSETQRNKGNFPGRFSGRQFSNSRSEMNVSTLELGDSALYLCASSLAGQPYNEQFFGPGTRLTVL.

J is TRBJ2-5 and V is TRBV27; 8 nucleotides line up with TRBD2. V lost 4 bases to trimming and J lost 5 bases; unmatched junction nucleotides: 9. The CDR3 extends over 15 amino acids. Germline CDR1 and CDR2: MNHEY and SMNVEV (reference sequence). The CDR3 nucleotides are TGTGCCAGCAGTTACTCGGGAGGGCCGTCGGAGACCCAGTACTTC. As protein: CASSYSGGPSETQYF.

The chain recombines TRBV4-3 with TRBJ2-1; 9 positions agree with TRBD2. The V and J ends lost 4 bases and 7 bases, in that order; junction bases with no gene match: 11. Germline CDR1 and CDR2: LGHNA and YSLEER. The CDR3 has 16 amino acids. CDR3 nucleotides: TGCGCCAGCAGCCCTATCAGCGGGGGGCAGAGGAATGAGCAGTTCTTC. Translated: CASSPISGGQRNEQFF.

Here the CDR3 reads CASRSGNPYEQYF. The CDR3, as DNA: TGCGCCAGCCGGTCGGGGAACCCCTACGAGCAGTACTTC. The chain is built from TRBV5-1 and TRBJ2-7; a possible D gene is TRBD2 (5 bases). The V gene lost 7 bases and the J gene lost 2 bases, with 13 bases spanning the gap. This CDR3 is built from 13 residues. Germline-derived CDR1 and CDR2 are SGHRS and YFSETQ.

This chain joins TRBV9 and TRBJ2-3, with TRBD2 matching over 7 bases. The germline V gene has CDR1 SGDLS and CDR2 YYNGEE. V shed 0 bases and J 5 bases; nucleotides not matched to a gene: 3. The length of the CDR3 is 14 residues. CDR3 nucleotides: TGTGCCAGCAGCGTAGCTGGCGGGGGAGATACGCAGTATTTT. The encoded protein is CASSVAGGGDTQYF. The complete variable domain, with remaining parts taken from reference TRBV9 and TRBJ2-3, reads DSGVTQTPKHLITATGQRVTLRCSPRSGDLSVYWYQQSLDQGLQFLIQYYNGEERAKGNILERFSAQQFPDLHSELNLSSLELGDSALYFCASSVAGGGDTQYFGPGTRLTVL.

The chain carries TRBV20-1 and TRBJ1-1; TRBD1 matches at 7 bases. Germline loops: CDR1 DFQATT, CDR2 SNEGSKA (reference sequence). The CDR3 spans 11 residues. CDR3 protein: CEGGRNTEAFF. The CDR3 nucleotides are TGCGAAGGGGGCCGGAACACTGAAGCTTTCTTT.

This rearrangement joins TRBV3-1 (or the pseudogene TRBV3-2) to TRBJ2-3; D possibly corresponds to TRBD2 (6 bases). The CDR3 contains 15 residues. Trimming took 3 bases from V and 6 from J, leaving 16 bases between them. Germline lookup yields CDR1 LGHDT and CDR2 YNNKEL (reference sequence). This CDR3 is CASSHPSASWDTQYF. The CDR3 DNA reads as TGTGCCAGCAGCCATCCTAGCGCCTCGTGGGATACGCAGTATTTT.

The chain joins TRBV7-9 to TRBJ2-1; TRBD2 aligns across 8 bases. The germline CDR1 and CDR2 sequences are SEHNR and FQNEAQ (reference sequence). Unmatched junction bases numbered 9, after V lost 3 bases and J lost 2 bases. The CDR3 is 17 amino acids. The CDR3 here is CASSFTGGRKTYNEQFF. The CDR3 nucleotides read TGTGCCAGCAGCTTCACAGGCGGGAGGAAAACCTACAATGAGCAGTTCTTC.

The V call is TRBV7-8, the J call TRBJ1-3; no clear D. V was trimmed by 3 bases and J by 0 bases, leaving 12 bases between them. CDR1 is SGHVS and CDR2 is FQNEAQ in the germline V gene. The CDR3 covers 16 residues. The CDR3 coding sequence is TGTGCCAGCAGCTTCGGCAGAGAGGGCTCTGGAAACACCATATATTTT. Its translation: CASSFGREGSGNTIYF.

The J gene is TRBJ2-7, the V gene TRBV9; D is possibly TRBD2 (5 bases). Looked up from germline, CDR1 is SGDLS and CDR2 is YYNGEE. This CDR3 comprises 15 residues. V was cut by 0 bases and J by 0 bases, with 10 bases left in between. CDR3 coding DNA: TGTGCCAGCAGCGTAGATCCCAGCGGCTCCTACGAGCAGTACTTC. Its protein product is CASSVDPSGSYEQYF.

This chain uses TRBV5-1 with TRBJ2-3; no definite D call. V lost 7 bases and J lost 8, with 8 bases in between. Per the germline V gene, CDR1 is SGHRS and CDR2 is YFSETQ. CDR3 length: 10 amino acids. The CDR3, as DNA: TGCGCCAGCGGCGGCGTTACGCAGTATTTT. Its protein product is CASGGVTQYF.

The gene calls are TRBV21-1 and TRBJ2-7; the table's TRBD1 call for D was not verified on the DNA. TRBV21-1 is labeled a pseudogene. The CDR3 is made up of 15 amino acids. Written as DNA, the CDR3 is TGTGCCAGCAGCCACGTCCTGGGACAGGGTGGTGAGCAGTACTTC. It is translated as CASSHVLGQGGEQYF.

The chain combines TRBV28 with TRBJ2-6; no definite D call. The CDR3 contains 14 residues. Per germline, CDR1 MDHEN and CDR2 SYDVKM. The V gene lost 5 bases and the J gene lost 1 base, with 6 bases spanning the gap. CDR3 in DNA: TGTGCCAGCAGTCCGTCTTCTGGGGCCAACGTCCTGACTTTC. Amino acid sequence: CASSPSSGANVLTF. Filled out from reference TRBV28 and TRBJ2-6, the complete variable domain reads DVKVTQSSRYLVKRTGEKVFLECVQDMDHENMFWYRQDPGLGLRLIYFSYDVKMKEKGDIPEGYSVSREKKERFSLILESASTNQTSMYLCASSPSSGANVLTFGAGSRLTVL.

This chain links TRBV5-1 with TRBJ2-5, with 11 bases matching TRBD2. Germline CDR1 and CDR2: SGHRS and YFSETQ. CDR3 size: 15 residues. J was trimmed by 5 bases and V by 0 bases; bases with no gene match: 3. The CDR3 DNA sequence: TGCGCCAGCAGCTTGGCCGCTAGCGGGAGGGAGACCCAGTACTTC. Residues: CASSLAASGRETQYF.

V gene TRBV11-3 combines with J gene TRBJ1-1; D gene ambiguous. Trimming pared 1 base from V and 1 base from J, leaving 7 bases between. The CDR3 runs 14 residues. Germline V gene lookup returns CDR1 SGHNT and CDR2 YENEEA. CDR3 residues: CASSLGPKNTEAFF. The DNA of the CDR3 is TGTGCCAGCAGCTTAGGGCCCAAGAACACTGAAGCTTTCTTT.

The chain has TRBV20-1 and TRBJ2-3; possible D gene TRBD1, 7 bases. The CDR3 has 11 amino acids. V lost 6 bases, J lost 8 bases, and 12 bases lay in between. In germline, CDR1 is DFQATT, CDR2 SNEGSKA (reference sequence). The CDR3 coding sequence is TGCAGTGCAAGACAGGGAGGTACGCAGTATTTT. The encoded protein is CSARQGGTQYF.

The chain is built from TRBV5-1 and TRBJ1-2; no definite D call. The CDR3 is 13 residues long. Per germline, CDR1 SGHRS and CDR2 YFSETQ. V gave up 1 base and J gave up 6 bases, with 10 bases separating them. CDR3 bases: TGCGCCAGCAGCTTGACTGAAGTGGATGGCTACACCTTC. Amino acids: CASSLTEVDGYTF.

The rearrangement joins TRBV3-1 (or the pseudogene TRBV3-2) to TRBJ1-1; 10 nucleotides line up with TRBD1. Germline loops: CDR1 LGHDT, CDR2 YNNKEL (reference sequence). V gave up 3 bases and J gave up 1 base; unmatched junction bases: 2. The CDR3 covers 15 residues. Written as DNA, the CDR3 is TGTGCCAGCAGCCAGTGGGACAGGGGGAACACTGAAGCTTTCTTT. This translates into CASSQWDRGNTEAFF.

The genes are TRBV9 and TRBJ1-1; TRBD1 aligns across 7 bases. V dropped 7 bases and J dropped 0; count of bases not matched to a gene: 3. Germline CDR1 SGDLS, CDR2 YYNGEE. The CDR3 contains 13 residues. CDR3 in DNA: TGTGCCAGCCAGGGGGAGCTGAACACTGAAGCTTTCTTT. It translates to CASQGELNTEAFF.

This chain uses TRBV25-1 with TRBJ1-4, with 8 bases that match TRBD1. Germline CDR1 reads MGHDK; CDR2 reads SYGVNS. This CDR3 has 14 amino acids. V shed 7 bases and J 3 bases; nucleotides not matched to a gene: 4. For the CDR3, the DNA is TGTGCCAGCACCTGGACAGGGTCTAATGAAAAACTGTTTTTT. As protein: CASTWTGSNEKLFF.